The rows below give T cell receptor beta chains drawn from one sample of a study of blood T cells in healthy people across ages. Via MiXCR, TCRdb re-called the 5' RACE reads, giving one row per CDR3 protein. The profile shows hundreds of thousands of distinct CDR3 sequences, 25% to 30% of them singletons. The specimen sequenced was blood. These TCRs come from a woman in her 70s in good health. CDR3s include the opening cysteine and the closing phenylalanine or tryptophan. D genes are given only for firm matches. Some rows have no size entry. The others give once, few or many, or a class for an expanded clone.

TGCAGCGTTGAAGGGTTTAGCGGTACGTGGGATACGCAGTATTTT CSVEGFSGTWDTQYF TRBJ2-3 - TRBV29-1 -
TGTGCCAGCAGTTCGACGGGACAGCGATCCTACGAGCAGTACTTC CASSSTGQRSYEQYF TRBJ2-7 TRBD1 TRBV28 few
TGCGCCAGCAGCCCCCAGGTCGGCAGGGAAGGCAATGAGCAGTTCTTC CASSPQVGREGNEQFF TRBJ2-1 - TRBV5-1 -
TGCAGTGCTAGAGCCCAACAGAGCAATTCACCCCTCCACTTT CSARAQQSNSPLHF TRBJ1-6 - TRBV20-1 few
TGCGCCAGCAGCCAAGATCCCGGACAGGCAACCGGGGAGCTGTTTTTT CASSQDPGQATGELFF TRBJ2-2 TRBD1 TRBV4-3 many
TGCAGCGTGACTAGCAGCACAGATACGCAGTATTTT CSVTSSTDTQYF TRBJ2-3 TRBD2 TRBV29-1 -
TGCAGCGTTGGCTTCTCCGGCGGCTCCTACAATGAGCAGTTCTTC CSVGFSGGSYNEQFF TRBJ2-1 - TRBV29-1 many
TGTGCCAGCACCATCAGGGGGTCTTTGGAAAAACTGTTTTTT CASTIRGSLEKLFF TRBJ1-4 TRBD1 TRBV12-3/TRBV12-4 -
TGTGCCAGCAGTGAGGCTTCGATTTATGGCTACACCTTC CASSEASIYGYTF TRBJ1-2 - TRBV6-1 -
TGTGCCAGCAGCTTAGGAGACTCTGGGGCCAACGTCCTGACTTTC CASSLGDSGANVLTF TRBJ2-6 - TRBV7-2 -
TGCAGTGCTAGGGAGGGACATCGCAACAGGGAAGCTTTCTTT CSAREGHRNREAFF TRBJ1-1 - TRBV20-1 -
TGTGCCAGCAGTTTAGGGACAGGGGTGAAGTATGGCTACACCTTC CASSLGTGVKYGYTF TRBJ1-2 TRBD1 TRBV12-3/TRBV12-4 -
TGTGCCAGCAGTCCAATAGCGGGAGGGTCCTACGAGCAGTACTTC CASSPIAGGSYEQYF TRBJ2-7 TRBD2 TRBV6-5 few
TGTGCCAGCAGCTTAGCGCCCAACGTCCTGACTTTC CASSLAPNVLTF TRBJ2-6 - TRBV7-2 -
TGTGCCAGCAGCGTAAAGACTAGCGGGGCCATCCTCTTCCCCACAGATACGCAGTATTTT CASSVKTSGAILFPTDTQYF TRBJ2-3 TRBD2 TRBV7-9 -
TGTGCCAGCAGCTTAGGTGGGAGGGCGGATGAGCAGTTCTTC CASSLGGRADEQFF TRBJ2-1 TRBD2 TRBV7-2 -
TGTGCCAGCAGTTTATCATTAACCTACGAGCAGTACTTC CASSLSLTYEQYF TRBJ2-7 - TRBV6-2/TRBV6-3 few
TGTGCCAGCAATTCAACGGGTCCAGCGGTCGATGAGCAGTTCTTC CASNSTGPAVDEQFF TRBJ2-1 - TRBV12-3/TRBV12-4 -
TGTGCCAGCAGCCAAGCGTTCCGTACCGGGAATCAGCCCCAGCATTTT CASSQAFRTGNQPQHF TRBJ1-5 - TRBV4-2 few
TGCAGTGCTAGAGATTTTCAGGCGAACACCGGGGAGCTGTTTTTT CSARDFQANTGELFF TRBJ2-2 - TRBV20-1 -
TGCAGTGCAGGGACATCGGTTAAAGATTCACCCCTCCACTTT CSAGTSVKDSPLHF TRBJ1-6 - TRBV20-1 few
TGTGCCAGCAGCCAAGATCGGAAGTTAAGCTTC CASSQDRKLSF TRBJ2-7 - TRBV14 -
TGTGCCACCAGCACCCCCGGGGCCCGGGATTTT CATSTPGARDF TRBJ1-4 - TRBV15 many
TGTGCCAGCAGCCCAAGGAGGGACCCAGCAGTGTACGAGCAGTACTTC CASSPRRDPAVYEQYF TRBJ2-7 - TRBV7-9 -
TGCAGTGCCAGGACAGGGGGCAGGTACACTGAAGCTTTCTTT CSARTGGRYTEAFF TRBJ1-1 TRBD1 TRBV20-1 few
TGCGCCAGCAGCCGCCAGCTGGGTCCGAACACTGAAGCTTTCTTT CASSRQLGPNTEAFF TRBJ1-1 - TRBV5-1 many
TGCAGTGCCAGTCCCCGGGACAGGGGTTTCGGAAAGACCCAGTACTTC CSASPRDRGFGKTQYF TRBJ2-5 TRBD1 TRBV20-1 -
TGTGCCAGCAGCCATACGAATCACAGAGCAACTAATGAAGAACTGTTTTTT CASSHTNHRATNEELFF TRBJ1-4 - TRBV16 -
TGTGCCAGCAGCTTACGCGGGTCAGACGAGCAGTACTTC CASSLRGSDEQYF TRBJ2-7 - TRBV7-9 few
TGTGCCAGCAGTGCTGCAACTGGGGCCAACGTCCTGACTTTC CASSAATGANVLTF TRBJ2-6 - TRBV6-4 -
TGCGCCAGCCGCGGGGGCGGGGTAGAGAATTCACCCCTCCACTTT CASRGGGVENSPLHF TRBJ1-6 - TRBV5-1 -
TGTGCCAGCAGCTTAGCCGGCTCGTACGATGAGCAGTTCTTC CASSLAGSYDEQFF TRBJ2-1 - TRBV7-2 few
TGTGCCAGCATCGAGACAGGGGGCGTAGCAGATACGCAGTATTTT CASIETGGVADTQYF TRBJ2-3 TRBD1 TRBV12-3/TRBV12-4 -
TGCAGTGCTATAGGCGGGAGAACTGGCAATGAGCAGTTCTTC CSAIGGRTGNEQFF TRBJ2-1 TRBD2 TRBV20-1 few
TGTGCCAGCACCCTTAGCGCCCCCAGCAGGGTAGGGACCCAGTACTTC CASTLSAPSRVGTQYF TRBJ2-5 - TRBV7-2 few
TGTGCCACCAGTGACACGGACAGTCCTAACTATGGCTACACCTTC CATSDTDSPNYGYTF TRBJ1-2 - TRBV24-1 -
TGTGCCAGCACCTGGGGTCCAGGGAACACTGAAGCTTTCTTT CASTWGPGNTEAFF TRBJ1-1 - TRBV6-2/TRBV6-3 -
TGTGCCAGCAGTTTGCGACAGGTGGGCTATGGCTACACCTTC CASSLRQVGYGYTF TRBJ1-2 - TRBV27 -
TGTGCCAGCAGCTTTTCGGACAGGGGGTGGAATGAGCAGTTCTTC CASSFSDRGWNEQFF TRBJ2-1 TRBD1 TRBV7-9 -
TGTGCCAGCAGTCAAACCGGACTAGTTTTAGAGACCCAGTACTTC CASSQTGLVLETQYF TRBJ2-5 TRBD2 TRBV6-1 few